Below are 14 T cell receptor beta chains sequenced from a single sample in a study of blood T cell repertoires in COVID-19 (dated by TCRdb to about 2020). The library relied on the immunoSEQ multiplex PCR assay. As stored in TCRdb, this immuneACCESS dataset retains in-frame rearrangements with V and J assigned. A fraction of the clones does not appear; measured against another copy, unresolved V genes explain less than half of the discrepancy, and the remainder lacks a known reason. This sample comprises under 300,000 clones, roughly 87% of them detected only once. Clones ranked in the top ten supply about 1% of the sample. The sequenced sample consisted of PBMCs or T cells enriched from blood (not recorded which). These receptors were taken from a woman in her thirties who had recovered from COVID-19.

The V call is TRBV9, the J call TRBJ2-2, with D tentatively TRBD2 (6 bases). Germline loops: CDR1 SGDLS, CDR2 YYNGEE. This CDR3 comprises 16 residues. V was clipped by 4 bases and J by 2 bases, with 15 bases between them. CDR3 DNA: TGTGCCAGCAGCCCCCGGGGGACTCTTAACACCGGGGAGCTGTTTTTT. Encoded protein: CASSPRGTLNTGELFF.

V is TRBV19 and J is TRBJ1-1; 8 bases match TRBD1. From germline, CDR1 is LNHDA and CDR2 SQIVND (reference sequence). CDR3 length: 17 amino acids. After removal of 9 bases from V and 0 bases from J, the junction contained 15 bases not matched to a gene. The CDR3 bases are TGTGCCAGCACTGGACAGGGACAGCCGCTAATGAACACTGAAGCTTTCTTT. Its protein is CASTGQGQPLMNTEAFF.

The chain carries TRBV5-6 and TRBJ2-1; tentatively, D is TRBD2 (5 bases). V was trimmed by 3 bases and J by 4 bases, leaving 14 bases between them. This CDR3 region has 15 residues. Germline V gene sequence: CDR1 SGHDT, CDR2 YYEEEE. This chain's CDR3 is CASSSSGGLYNEQFF. The CDR3 DNA is TGTGCCAGCAGCTCATCTGGCGGGCTGTACAATGAGCAGTTCTTC.

This clone has just a few counts. The chain links TRBV27 to TRBJ1-2, with D maybe TRBD1 (5 bases). This CDR3 is built from 14 residues. Germline CDR1 is MNHEY and CDR2 is SMNVEV (reference sequence). V gave up 3 bases and J gave up 3 bases, with 11 bases separating them. CDR3 protein: CASSFREAHYGYTF. Written as DNA, the CDR3 is TGTGCCAGCAGTTTCAGGGAGGCCCACTATGGCTACACCTTC.

The chain carries TRBV25-1 and TRBJ2-7, with D perhaps TRBD1 (6 bases). V was shortened by 4 bases and J by 9 bases, with 16 bases between the two germline ends. The CDR3 extends over 13 amino acids. Per germline, CDR1 MGHDK and CDR2 SYGVNS. DNA for the CDR3: TGTGCCAGCAGTGTAGTACAGGGATCCGCGCAGTACTTC. Translated, it gives CASSVVQGSAQYF.

In this sample, this clone turned up a few times. V gene TRBV5-4 combines with J gene TRBJ2-3; possible D gene TRBD1, 6 bases. The CDR3 contains 17 residues. From germline, CDR1 is SGHNT and CDR2 YYREEE (reference sequence). Trimming removed 0 bases from V and 0 bases from J, with 14 bases in between. CDR3 in DNA: TGTGCCAGCAGCTTGGGAGGGCAGGGGATGAGCACAGATACGCAGTATTTT. Translating it yields CASSLGGQGMSTDTQYF.

The chain uses TRBV12-3 or TRBV12-4 and TRBJ1-1; D ambiguous. Trimming cost V 6 bases and J 4 bases, with 6 bases left between them. This CDR3 is built from 11 residues. CDR3: CASSLATEAFF. The CDR3 nucleotides read TGTGCCAGCAGCCTGGCCACTGAAGCTTTCTTT.

CDR3: CASSHNSAGELFF. DNA of the CDR3: TGCGCCAGCAGCCATAACTCTGCCGGGGAGCTGTTTTTT. The rearrangement links TRBV4-1 to TRBJ2-2; D gene unclear. The CDR3 extends over 13 amino acids. Trimming removed 3 bases from V and 6 bases from J, with 8 bases in between. Germline V gene sequence: CDR1 MGHRA, CDR2 YSYEKL.

The CDR3 sequence is CASSLGLSSGGEETQYF. DNA for the CDR3: TGTGCCAGCAGCTTAGGGCTTTCTAGCGGGGGGGAAGAGACCCAGTACTTC. The rearrangement links TRBV7-2 to TRBJ2-5; 12 bases are shared with TRBD2. Germline assignment: CDR1 SGHTA and CDR2 FQGNSA. V lost 1 base and J lost 3; bases outside the gene matches: 6. This CDR3 contains 17 residues.

This chain connects TRBV2 to TRBJ1-5, with D perhaps matching TRBD1 (6 bases). Trimming pared 5 bases from V and 0 bases from J, leaving 14 bases between. Per the germline V gene, CDR1 is SNHLY and CDR2 is FYNNEI. The CDR3 runs 16 residues. CDR3 sequence (DNA): TGTGCCAGCAGTAGACGAACAGGGATTAGCAATCAGCCCCAGCATTTT. Residues: CASSRRTGISNQPQHF.

The rearrangement uses TRBV7-2 and TRBJ2-1, with TRBD2 as a possible D gene (5 bases). Per germline, CDR1 SGHTA and CDR2 FQGNSA. This CDR3 spans 14 amino acids. The V and J ends lost 5 bases and 7 bases respectively, with 15 bases between them. This CDR3 reads CASSLKGLINEQFF. DNA of the CDR3: TGTGCCAGCAGCCTAAAAGGACTGATAAATGAGCAGTTCTTC.

This chain connects TRBV2 to TRBJ1-4, with D uncertain. Germline assignment: CDR1 SNHLY and CDR2 FYNNEI. The CDR3 is 18 residues long. V gave up 1 base and J gave up 0 bases, with 15 bases separating them. The CDR3 loop reads CASSEGTWAGTTNEKLFF. The DNA for the CDR3 is TGTGCCAGCAGTGAAGGAACCTGGGCGGGGACAACTAATGAAAAACTGTTTTTT.

This rearrangement joins TRBV10-3 to TRBJ1-1, with a weak D call TRBD1 (5 bases). The CDR3 extends over 15 amino acids. Germline V lookup: CDR1 ENHRY, CDR2 SYGVKD. With 5 bases removed from V and 3 bases from J, the gap between germline ends came to 16 bases. The CDR3 DNA reads as TGTGCCATCAGTCTTACGGGGGGGAAGGACACTGAAGCTTTCTTT. Protein: CAISLTGGKDTEAFF.

This clone was counted once. The chain's CDR3 is CASSPFDRGFDTQYF. The CDR3 coding sequence is TGTGCCAGCAGCCCCTTCGACAGGGGATTCGATACGCAGTATTTT. The rearrangement joins TRBV3-1 (or the pseudogene TRBV3-2) to TRBJ2-3; 8 bases are shared with TRBD1. The J segment lost 6 bases and the V segment lost 4 bases, leaving 9 bases of the junction unmatched. This CDR3 has 15 residues. CDR1 is LGHDT, CDR2 YNNKEL, per germline (reference sequence).